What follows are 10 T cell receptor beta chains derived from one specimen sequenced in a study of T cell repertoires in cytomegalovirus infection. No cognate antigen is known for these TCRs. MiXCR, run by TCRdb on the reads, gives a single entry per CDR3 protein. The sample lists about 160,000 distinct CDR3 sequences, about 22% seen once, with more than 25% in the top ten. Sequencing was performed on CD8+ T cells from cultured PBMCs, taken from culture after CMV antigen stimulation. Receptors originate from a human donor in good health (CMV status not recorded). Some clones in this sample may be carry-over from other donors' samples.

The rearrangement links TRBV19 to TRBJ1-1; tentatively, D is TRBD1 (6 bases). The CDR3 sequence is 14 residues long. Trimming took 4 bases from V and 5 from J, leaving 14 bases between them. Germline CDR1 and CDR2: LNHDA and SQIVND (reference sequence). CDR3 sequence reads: CASSNIRGGTEAFF. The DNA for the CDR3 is TGTGCCAGTAGTAACATCAGGGGCGGGACTGAAGCTTTCTTT.

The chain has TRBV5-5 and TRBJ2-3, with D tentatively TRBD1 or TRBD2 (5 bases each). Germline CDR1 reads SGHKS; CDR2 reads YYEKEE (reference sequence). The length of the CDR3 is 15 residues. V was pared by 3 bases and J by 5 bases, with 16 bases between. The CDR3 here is CASSWGRAGIDTQYF. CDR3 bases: TGTGCCAGCAGCTGGGGCCGGGCGGGCATAGATACGCAGTATTTT. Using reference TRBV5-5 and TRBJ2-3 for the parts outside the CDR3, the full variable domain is DAGVTQSPTHLIKTRGQQVTLRCSPISGHKSVSWYQQVLGQGPQFIFQYYEKEERGRGNFPDRFSARQFPNYSSELNVNALLLGDSALYLCASSWGRAGIDTQYFGPGTRLTVL.

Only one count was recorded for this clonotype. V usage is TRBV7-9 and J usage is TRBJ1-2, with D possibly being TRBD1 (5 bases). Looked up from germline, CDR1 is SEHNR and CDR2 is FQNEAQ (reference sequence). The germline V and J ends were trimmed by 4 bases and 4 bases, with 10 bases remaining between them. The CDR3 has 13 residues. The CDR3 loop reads CASSSPGGYGYTF. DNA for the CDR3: TGTGCCAGCAGCTCCCCCGGGGGCTATGGCTACACCTTC.

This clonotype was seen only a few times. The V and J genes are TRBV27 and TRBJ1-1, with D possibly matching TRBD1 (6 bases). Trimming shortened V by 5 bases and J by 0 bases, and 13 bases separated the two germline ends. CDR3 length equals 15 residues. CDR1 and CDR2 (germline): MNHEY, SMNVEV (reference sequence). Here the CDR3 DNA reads TGTGCCAGCAGTCCCGTGGACAGCCTGAACACTGAAGCTTTCTTT. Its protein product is CASSPVDSLNTEAFF.

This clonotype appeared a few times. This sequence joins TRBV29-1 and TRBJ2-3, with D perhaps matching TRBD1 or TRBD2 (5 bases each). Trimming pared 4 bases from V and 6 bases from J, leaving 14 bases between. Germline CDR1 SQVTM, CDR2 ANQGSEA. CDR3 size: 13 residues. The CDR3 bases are TGCAGCGTTGTTCGAGGGGTCGCGGATACGCAGTATTTT. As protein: CSVVRGVADTQYF.

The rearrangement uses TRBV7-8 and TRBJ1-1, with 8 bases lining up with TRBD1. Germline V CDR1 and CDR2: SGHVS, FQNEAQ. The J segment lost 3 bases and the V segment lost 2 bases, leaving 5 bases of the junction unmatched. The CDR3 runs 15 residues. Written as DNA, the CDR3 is TGTGCCAGCAGCTTAAGTAGGACAGGGCACACTGAAGCTTTCTTT. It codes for CASSLSRTGHTEAFF.

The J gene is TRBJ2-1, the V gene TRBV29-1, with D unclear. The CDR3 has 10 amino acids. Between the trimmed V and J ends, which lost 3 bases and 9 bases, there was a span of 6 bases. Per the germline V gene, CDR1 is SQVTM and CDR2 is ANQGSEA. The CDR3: CSVEDREQFF. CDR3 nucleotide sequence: TGCAGCGTTGAGGACCGTGAGCAGTTCTTC.

The CDR3 reads CASSRITGVEAFF. For the CDR3, the DNA is TGTGCCAGCAGCCGCATCACCGGTGTTGAAGCTTTCTTT. The gene calls are TRBV11-3 and TRBJ1-1; D remains ambiguous. Trimming stripped 5 bases from V and 7 bases from J, with 14 bases between. The CDR3 runs 13 residues. Germline CDR1 is SGHNT and CDR2 is YENEEA.

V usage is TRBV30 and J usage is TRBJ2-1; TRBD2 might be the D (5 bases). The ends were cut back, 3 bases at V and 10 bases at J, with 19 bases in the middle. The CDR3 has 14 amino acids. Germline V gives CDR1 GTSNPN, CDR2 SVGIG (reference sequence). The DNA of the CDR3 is TGTGCCTGGAGCAAGTGGGATCAGGAGGTCGAGCAGTTCTTC. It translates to CAWSKWDQEVEQFF.

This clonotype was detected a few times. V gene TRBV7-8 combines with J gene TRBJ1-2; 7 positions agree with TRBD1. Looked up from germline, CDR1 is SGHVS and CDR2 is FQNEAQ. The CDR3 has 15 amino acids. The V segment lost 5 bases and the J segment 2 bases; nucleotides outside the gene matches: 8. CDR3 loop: CASSQEGAPNYGYTF. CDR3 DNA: TGTGCCAGCAGCCAAGAGGGGGCCCCAAACTATGGCTACACCTTC.